This T cell receptor beta chain was recorded in a study of blood T cell repertoires in COVID-19. At the level of the study: Sources were T cells, B-cell-depleted T cells, or PBMCs; the material itself was cDNA or gDNA.

Which cohort a participant joined came from the clinical history participants gave. All recovered Cohort 3 donors got two negative PCRs, got clearance, or saw symptom resolution. V lost 5 bases and J lost 7; bases outside the gene matches: 9. CDR1 and CDR2 from the germline V gene are SGHNT and YENEEA. The CDR3 spans 14 residues. Produced via immunoSEQ multiplex PCR; TCRdb's table is partial and in-frame only. The table has 110,000 to 150,000 clones, about 89% seen once. The sequencing sample was made of PBMCs or T cells enriched from blood (not recorded which). This chain connects TRBV11-3 to TRBJ2-5; 8 nucleotides align to TRBD2. The TCR sequence derives from a man in his sixties who had recovered from COVID-19. CDR3: CASSPTRGGGTQYF. CDR3 bases: TGTGCCAGCAGCCCGACCCGGGGGGGTGGGACCCAGTACTTC. The full variable domain, completed using reference TRBV11-3 and TRBJ2-5, is EAGVVQSPRYKIIEKKQPVAFWCNPISGHNTLYWYLQNLGQGPELLIRYENEEAVDDSQLPKDRFSAERLKGVDSTLKIQPAELGDSAVYLCASSPTRGGGTQYFGPGTRLLVL.